A selection of T cell receptor beta chains follows, all from one sample in a study of regulatory T cells in long-lasting Graves disease. TCRdb used MiXCR to reprocess the multiplex PCR reads, holding one entry per CDR3 protein. The sample holds a few hundred thousand distinct CDR3 sequences, around 17% seen once. This same sample was also part of a study on T cells in Graves' hyperthyroidism and ophthalmopathy.

Sequenced material: peripheral blood mononuclear cells (PBMCs), taken at new diagnosis, from a patient treated with antithyroid drugs. The source of these receptors is a man in his forties with Graves disease. CDR3s include the opening cysteine and the closing phenylalanine or tryptophan. A D gene is named only where the DNA matches it firmly. The listing skips clone size in some rows; elsewhere it reads once, few, many or a size class.

clone size,J gene,V gene,D gene,CDR3 length,CDR3 protein,CDR3 DNA
many,TRBJ1-1,TRBV10-3,-,15,CAISESGGMNTEAFF,TGTGCCATCAGTGAGTCCGGCGGAATGAACACTGAAGCTTTCTTT
many,TRBJ2-1,TRBV24-1,TRBD2,17,CATSPIHGGAGMDEQFF,TGTGCCACCAGTCCTATTCACGGGGGGGCAGGAATGGATGAGCAGTTCTTC
many,TRBJ1-1,TRBV13,-,17,CASSFQWLAVGGTEAFF,TGTGCCAGCAGCTTCCAATGGCTGGCCGTGGGCGGCACTGAAGCTTTCTTT
few,TRBJ2-7,TRBV12-3/TRBV12-4,-,13,CASSLYAAYEQYF,TGTGCCAGCAGTCTCTACGCGGCCTACGAGCAGTACTTC
-,TRBJ2-7,TRBV15,TRBD1,15,CATSRGTGGGYEQYF,TGTGCCACCAGCAGGGGGACAGGAGGTGGGTACGAGCAGTACTTC
-,TRBJ2-5,TRBV5-1,-,12,CASSLGPGSQYF,TGCGCCAGCAGCCTCGGGCCCGGGTCCCAGTACTTC
-,TRBJ2-3,TRBV7-2,-,15,CASSPRVISTDTQYF,TGTGCCAGCAGTCCAAGGGTCATCTCCACAGATACGCAGTATTTT
many,TRBJ2-7,TRBV29-1,TRBD2,15,CSAEIAGGSPYEQYF,TGCAGCGCTGAGATAGCGGGGGGCTCACCCTACGAGCAGTACTTC
many,TRBJ2-4,TRBV30,TRBD1,14,CAWSVGQGADIQYF,TGTGCCTGGAGTGTAGGACAGGGGGCGGACATTCAGTACTTC
few,TRBJ2-4,TRBV6-1,TRBD1,17,CATTPMTGALAKNIQYF,TGTGCCACCACGCCTATGACAGGGGCTCTAGCCAAAAACATTCAGTACTTC
-,TRBJ2-3,TRBV20-1,TRBD2,14,CSARLAGGPDTQYF,TGCAGTGCAAGACTAGCGGGGGGCCCGGATACGCAGTATTTT
-,TRBJ1-6,TRBV5-5,TRBD1,15,CASSFRTGWTSPLHF,TGTGCCAGCAGCTTCCGGACAGGGTGGACCTCACCCCTCCACTTT
-,TRBJ2-1,TRBV28,TRBD2,18,CASSFRLAGGISYNEQFF,TGTGCCAGCAGTTTCAGACTAGCGGGGGGGATAAGCTACAATGAGCAGTTCTTC
-,TRBJ2-1,TRBV6-1,-,15,CASSESGRYYNEQFF,TGTGCCAGCAGTGAGAGTGGACGGTACTACAATGAGCAGTTCTTC
-,TRBJ1-5,TRBV5-1,TRBD1,15,CASSSGTGRDQPQHF,TGCGCCAGCAGCTCCGGGACAGGGAGGGATCAGCCCCAGCATTTT
few,TRBJ1-1,TRBV7-9,-,14,CASSARRNGIEAFF,TGTGCCAGCAGTGCGCGGAGAAACGGCATTGAAGCTTTCTTT
many,TRBJ2-1,TRBV5-1,-,15,CASSSLPPQGNEQFF,TGCGCCAGCAGCAGCCTGCCCCCCCAGGGCAATGAGCAGTTCTTC
many,TRBJ2-3,TRBV7-3,TRBD1,13,CASSPGTADTQYF,TGTGCCAGCAGCCCCGGGACAGCAGATACGCAGTATTTT
many,TRBJ1-3,TRBV5-5,-,15,CASSWDTGSGNTIYF,TGTGCCAGCAGCTGGGATACGGGCTCTGGAAACACCATATATTTT
many,TRBJ1-2,TRBV2,-,15,CASSEPGAGVWGYTF,TGTGCCAGCAGTGAACCGGGGGCGGGAGTGTGGGGCTACACCTTC
-,TRBJ2-3,TRBV2,TRBD2,16,CASSGGSGGAFGTQYF,TGTGCCAGCAGTGGTGGGAGCGGGGGGGCCTTCGGTACGCAGTATTTT
many,TRBJ2-3,TRBV5-1,-,12,CASSLEGDTQYF,TGCGCCAGCAGCTTGGAAGGAGATACGCAGTATTTT
-,TRBJ2-7,TRBV6-1,TRBD1,14,CASSTQGASNEQYF,TGTGCCAGCAGTACTCAGGGGGCGTCTAACGAGCAGTACTTC